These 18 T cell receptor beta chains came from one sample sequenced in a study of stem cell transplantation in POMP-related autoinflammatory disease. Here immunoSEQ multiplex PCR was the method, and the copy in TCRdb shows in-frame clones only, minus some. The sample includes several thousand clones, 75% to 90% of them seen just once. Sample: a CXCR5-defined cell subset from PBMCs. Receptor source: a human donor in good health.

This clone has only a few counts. The CDR3 sequence is CASSLSGQGGNSPLHF. CDR3 bases: TGCGCCAGCAGCTTGTCGGGACAGGGGGGTAATTCACCCCTCCACTTT. V is TRBV5-1 and J is TRBJ1-6; TRBD1 agrees at 11 bases. This CDR3 region has 16 residues. Germline CDR1 is SGHRS and CDR2 is YFSETQ. Trimming at V came to 1 base and at J to 6 bases, leaving 3 bases not matched to a gene.

CDR3 protein: CASSGGVKGNIQYF. The CDR3 nucleotides read TGTGCCAGCAGCGGCGGAGTTAAGGGAAACATTCAGTACTTC. V and J are TRBV9 and TRBJ2-4; D not certain. The CDR3 has 14 residues. Germline V lookup: CDR1 SGDLS, CDR2 YYNGEE. The V and J ends lost 3 bases and 6 bases respectively, with 13 bases between them.

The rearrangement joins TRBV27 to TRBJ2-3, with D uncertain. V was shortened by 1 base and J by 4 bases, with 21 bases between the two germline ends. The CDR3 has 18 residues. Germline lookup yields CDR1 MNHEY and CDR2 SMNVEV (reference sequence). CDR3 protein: CASSLYPKRHTDADTQYF. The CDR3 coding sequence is TGTGCCAGCAGTTTATACCCCAAGCGCCATACGGACGCAGATACGCAGTATTTT.

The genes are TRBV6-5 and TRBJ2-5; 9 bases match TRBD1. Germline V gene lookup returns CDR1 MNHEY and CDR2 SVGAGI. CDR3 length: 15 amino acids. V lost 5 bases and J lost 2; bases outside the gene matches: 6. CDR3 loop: CASSRDRAGQETQYF. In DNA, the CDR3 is TGTGCCAGCAGTAGGGACAGGGCGGGTCAAGAGACCCAGTACTTC.

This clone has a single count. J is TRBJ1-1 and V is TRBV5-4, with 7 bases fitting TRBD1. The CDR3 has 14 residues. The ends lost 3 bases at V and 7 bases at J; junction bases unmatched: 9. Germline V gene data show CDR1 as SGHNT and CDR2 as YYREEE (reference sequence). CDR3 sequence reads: CASSSPDRPSEAFF. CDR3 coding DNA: TGTGCCAGCAGCTCCCCGGACAGGCCCAGTGAAGCTTTCTTT.

CDR3 in amino acids: CASSTPGTGGGGYTF. The CDR3 DNA sequence: TGTGCCAGCAGTACCCCCGGGACAGGGGGTGGTGGCTACACCTTC. The chain couples TRBV28 to TRBJ1-2, with TRBD1 matching over 11 bases. Trimming removed 5 bases from V and 7 bases from J; junction bases left unmatched: 9. CDR1 MDHEN and CDR2 SYDVKM come from the germline V gene. This CDR3 is 15 amino acids long.

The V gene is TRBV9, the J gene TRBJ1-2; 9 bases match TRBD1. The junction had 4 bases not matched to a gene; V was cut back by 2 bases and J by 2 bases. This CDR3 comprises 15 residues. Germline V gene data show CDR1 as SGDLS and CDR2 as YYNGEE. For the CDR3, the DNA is TGTGCCAGCAGCGTCCGGGACAGGGAGAACTATGGCTACACCTTC. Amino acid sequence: CASSVRDRENYGYTF.

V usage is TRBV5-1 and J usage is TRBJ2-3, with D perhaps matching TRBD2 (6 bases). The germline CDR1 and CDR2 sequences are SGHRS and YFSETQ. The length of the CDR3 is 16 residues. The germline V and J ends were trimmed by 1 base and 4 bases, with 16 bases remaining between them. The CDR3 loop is CASSLLPSEVSDTQYF. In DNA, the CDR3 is TGCGCCAGCAGCTTGTTACCTAGCGAAGTATCAGATACGCAGTATTTT.

The DNA of the CDR3 is TGTGCCACCCACAGGGCTGTACGGTCACCCCTCCACTTT. Translation: CATHRAVRSPLHF. The chain combines TRBV28 with TRBJ1-6, with D possibly TRBD1 on 6 matching bases. The germline gives CDR1 MDHEN, CDR2 SYDVKM. CDR3 length: 13 amino acids. V was clipped by 10 bases and J by 10 bases, with 17 bases between them.

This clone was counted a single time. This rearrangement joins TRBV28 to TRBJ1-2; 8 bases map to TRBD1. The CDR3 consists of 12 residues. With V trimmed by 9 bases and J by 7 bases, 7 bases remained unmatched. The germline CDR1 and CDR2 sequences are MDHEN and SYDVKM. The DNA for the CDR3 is TGTGCCAGTTCGGACAGGGTGCGTGGCTACACCTTC. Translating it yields CASSDRVRGYTF.

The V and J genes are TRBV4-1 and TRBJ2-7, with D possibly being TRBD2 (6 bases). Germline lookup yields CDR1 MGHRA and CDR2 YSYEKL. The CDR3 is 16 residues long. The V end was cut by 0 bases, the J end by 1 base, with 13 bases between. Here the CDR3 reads CASSQDPLARSYEQYF. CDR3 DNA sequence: TGCGCCAGCAGCCAAGATCCCCTAGCGCGGTCCTACGAGCAGTACTTC.

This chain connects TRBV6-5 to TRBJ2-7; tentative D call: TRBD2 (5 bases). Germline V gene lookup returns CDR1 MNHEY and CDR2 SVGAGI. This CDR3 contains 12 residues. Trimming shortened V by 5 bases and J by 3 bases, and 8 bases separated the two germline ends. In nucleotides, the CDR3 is TGTGCCAGCAGTACCCGGGACTACGAGCAGTACTTC. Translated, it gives CASSTRDYEQYF.

The CDR3 DNA reads TGTGCCAGCAGTCAGCGAGATACGCAGTATTTT. It translates to CASSQRDTQYF. This chain joins TRBV21-1 and TRBJ2-3; the table's D call, TRBD2, was not checked against the DNA. TRBV21-1 is designated a pseudogene. The CDR3 spans 11 residues.

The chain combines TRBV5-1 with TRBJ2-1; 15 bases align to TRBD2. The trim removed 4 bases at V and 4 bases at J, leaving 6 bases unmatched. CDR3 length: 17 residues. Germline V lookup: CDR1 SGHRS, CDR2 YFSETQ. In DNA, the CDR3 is TGCGCCAGCAGCCTAGGACTAGCGGGGGGGTTATACAATGAGCAGTTCTTC. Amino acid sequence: CASSLGLAGGLYNEQFF.

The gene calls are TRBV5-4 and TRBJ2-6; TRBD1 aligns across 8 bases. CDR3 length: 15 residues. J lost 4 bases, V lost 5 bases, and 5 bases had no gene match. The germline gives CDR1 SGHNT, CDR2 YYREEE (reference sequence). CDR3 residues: CASRLTGAGANVLTF. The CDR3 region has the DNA TGTGCCAGCAGATTGACAGGGGCAGGGGCCAACGTCCTGACTTTC.

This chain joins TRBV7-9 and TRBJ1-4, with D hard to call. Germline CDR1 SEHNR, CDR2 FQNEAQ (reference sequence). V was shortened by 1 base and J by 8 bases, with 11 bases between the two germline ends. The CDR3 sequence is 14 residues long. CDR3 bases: TGTGCCAGCAGCTTAGGCCGAGAGGGCGAAAAACTGTTTTTT. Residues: CASSLGREGEKLFF.

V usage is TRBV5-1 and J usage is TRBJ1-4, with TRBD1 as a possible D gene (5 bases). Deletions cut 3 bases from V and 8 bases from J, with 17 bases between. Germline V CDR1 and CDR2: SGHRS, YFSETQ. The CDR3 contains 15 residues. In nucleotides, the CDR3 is TGCGCCAGCAGCTCATATCAGGGTTTTGGGGAAAAACTGTTTTTT. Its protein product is CASSSYQGFGEKLFF. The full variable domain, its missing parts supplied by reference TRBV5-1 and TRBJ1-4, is KAGVTQTPRYLIKTRGQQVTLSCSPISGHRSVSWYQQTPGQGLQFLFEYFSETQRNKGNFPGRFSGRQFSNSRSEMNVSTLELGDSALYLCASSSYQGFGEKLFFGSGTQLSVL.

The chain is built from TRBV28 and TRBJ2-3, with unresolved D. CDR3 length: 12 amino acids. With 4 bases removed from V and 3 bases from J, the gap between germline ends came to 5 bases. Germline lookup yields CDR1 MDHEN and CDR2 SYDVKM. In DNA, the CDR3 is TGTGCCAGCAGTTCCCTAACAGATACGCAGTATTTT. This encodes CASSSLTDTQYF.